These 28 T cell receptor beta chains share one sample of origin, sequenced in a study of CD8 T cells in ankylosing spondylitis. From the 5' RACE reads, TCRdb called clonotypes with MiXCR, one entry per CDR3 protein. Among some 130,000 distinct CDR3 sequences, 7% to 9% were seen once, and the ten largest hold 7.3%. Material for sequencing was synovial fluid, either unsorted or a sorted T cell fraction (not recorded which). These receptors all stem from a male donor with ankylosing spondylitis.

V usage is TRBV27 and J usage is TRBJ1-6; tentatively, D is TRBD1 (5 bases). V lost 4 bases and J 2 bases, leaving 15 bases between the germline ends. Germline V CDR1 and CDR2: MNHEY, SMNVEV (reference sequence). The CDR3 has 17 residues. CDR3 sequence: CASSSPGTGAYNSPLHF. The DNA for the CDR3 is TGTGCCAGCAGTTCTCCCGGGACGGGAGCCTATAATTCACCCCTCCACTTT.

The chain has TRBV19 and TRBJ2-2, with D perhaps TRBD1 (5 bases). CDR3 size: 14 residues. V dropped 6 bases and J dropped 4 bases, with 12 bases sitting between them. From germline, CDR1 is LNHDA and CDR2 SQIVND (reference sequence). The CDR3 DNA reads TGTGCCAGTAGGAACCAGGGAAGCACCGGGGAGCTGTTTTTT. The encoded protein is CASRNQGSTGELFF.

J is TRBJ2-3 and V is TRBV20-1; 7 bases match TRBD1. This CDR3 is built from 19 residues. Germline CDR1 reads DFQATT; CDR2 reads SNEGSKA (reference sequence). V lost 2 bases, J lost 0 bases, and 17 bases stayed unmatched. The CDR3 bases are TGCAGTGCTAGATTTGGACGGGTCAGGGGGTACTCTAGCACAGATACGCAGTATTTT. Translation: CSARFGRVRGYSSTDTQYF.

This clonotype appeared many times. The CDR3 sequence is CASSRQGAGEQYF. In DNA form, the CDR3 reads TGTGCCAGCAGTCGACAGGGGGCTGGGGAGCAGTACTTC. V is TRBV2 and J is TRBJ2-7; 10 bases are a match to TRBD1. Germline V lookup: CDR1 SNHLY, CDR2 FYNNEI. CDR3 length: 13 amino acids. V was pared by 5 bases and J by 7 bases, with 5 bases of the junction left unmatched.

This clonotype was observed a few times. The chain carries TRBV20-1 and TRBJ1-5, with no clear D. The CDR3 contains 13 residues. Germline V gene data show CDR1 as DFQATT and CDR2 as SNEGSKA (reference sequence). Between the trimmed V and J ends, which lost 2 bases and 5 bases, there was a span of 10 bases. The CDR3 region has the DNA TGCAGTGCTAGACCATCCCCGGATCAGCCCCAGCATTTT. Its protein product is CSARPSPDQPQHF.

In its sample, this clonotype was seen many times. The chain carries TRBV29-1 and TRBJ2-3; 11 bases match TRBD2. V dropped 4 bases and J dropped 2; count of bases not matched to a gene: 8. There are 16 residues in the CDR3. Germline values: CDR1 SQVTM, CDR2 ANQGSEA. CDR3 protein: CSVVPSGGTITDTQYF. DNA for the CDR3: TGCAGCGTTGTCCCTAGCGGGGGGACAATCACAGATACGCAGTATTTT.

The V call is TRBV6-1, the J call TRBJ2-7; possible D gene TRBD2, 6 bases. The germline CDR1 and CDR2 sequences are MNHNS and SASEGT. The CDR3 length is 15 residues. The V end was cut by 1 base, the J end by 1 base, with 11 bases between. As DNA, the CDR3 is TGTGCCAGCAGTGAAGGATTAGCGGTGTCCTACGAGCAGTACTTC. It specifies CASSEGLAVSYEQYF.

The chain has TRBV4-1 and TRBJ1-3; the D gene is possibly TRBD1 (6 bases). V lost 0 bases to trimming and J lost 0 bases, with 12 bases between them. CDR1 is MGHRA and CDR2 is YSYEKL in the germline V gene. This CDR3 comprises 17 residues. As DNA, the CDR3 is TGCGCCAGCAGCCAAGATTGGGGGGGACACTCTGGAAACACCATATATTTT. It is translated as CASSQDWGGHSGNTIYF.

The V call is TRBV7-9, the J call TRBJ2-1; D call uncertain. Germline CDR1 and CDR2: SEHNR and FQNEAQ (reference sequence). The V and J ends lost 3 bases and 5 bases respectively, with 8 bases between them. This CDR3 is built from 13 residues. This CDR3 is CASSFSQNNEQFF. For the CDR3, the DNA is TGTGCCAGCAGCTTTTCCCAAAACAATGAGCAGTTCTTC. Variable domain in full (rest from reference TRBV7-9 and TRBJ2-1): DTGVSQNPRHKITKRGQNVTFRCDPISEHNRLYWYRQTLGQGPEFLTYFQNEAQLEKSRLLSDRFSAERPKGSFSTLEIQRTEQGDSAMYLCASSFSQNNEQFFGPGTRLTVL.

The table lists this clonotype with many counts. The chain employs TRBV18 and TRBJ2-2, with TRBD1 matching over 8 bases. Unmatched junction bases numbered 11, after V lost 3 bases and J lost 8 bases. The CDR3 consists of 16 residues. The germline V gene has CDR1 KGHSH and CDR2 LQKENI. The CDR3 loop is CASSPLRQGSSGELFF. Here the CDR3 DNA reads TGTGCCAGCTCACCGCTAAGACAGGGGTCGTCAGGGGAGCTGTTTTTT.

This sequence joins TRBV27 and TRBJ2-7; D tentatively reads TRBD1 or TRBD2 (5 bases each). The germline gives CDR1 MNHEY, CDR2 SMNVEV (reference sequence). The CDR3 totals 14 residues. V was pared by 5 bases and J by 0 bases, with 11 bases between. The CDR3 protein is CASSRDGRSYEQYF. CDR3 nucleotide sequence: TGTGCCAGCAGTCGGGACGGACGCTCCTACGAGCAGTACTTC.

This clonotype showed up just a few times. The CDR3: CASGQQGSGFTEAFF. CDR3 DNA: TGTGCCAGCGGACAACAGGGGTCAGGATTCACTGAAGCTTTCTTT. The rearrangement links TRBV2 to TRBJ1-1; 7 bases are a match to TRBD1. The CDR3 runs 15 residues. Per germline, CDR1 SNHLY and CDR2 FYNNEI. V gave up 8 bases and J gave up 4 bases; unmatched junction bases: 13. The whole variable domain, filled in from reference TRBV2 and TRBJ1-1, reads EPEVTQTPSHQVTQMGQEVILRCVPISNHLYFYWYRQILGQKVEFLVSFYNNEISEKSEIFDDQFSVERPDGSNFTLKIRSTKLEDSAMYFCASGQQGSGFTEAFFGQGTRLTVV.

This clonotype was detected ten times or more. The chain joins TRBV7-9 to TRBJ2-7; 10 nucleotides line up with TRBD2. V was clipped by 4 bases and J by 4 bases; unmatched bases: 4. This CDR3 spans 14 amino acids. CDR1 SEHNR and CDR2 FQNEAQ come from the germline V gene (reference sequence). CDR3 amino acids: CASSSRTSGYEQYF. The CDR3 nucleotides read TGTGCCAGCAGCTCCCGGACTAGCGGATACGAGCAGTACTTC.

The sample holds a few counts of this clonotype. V usage is TRBV7-3 and J usage is TRBJ1-1; a weak D match, TRBD1 (6 bases). With 5 bases removed from V and 5 bases from J, the gap between germline ends came to 18 bases. The CDR3 runs 15 residues. CDR1 and CDR2 from the germline V gene are SGHTA and FQGTGA. CDR3 amino acids: CASSRGGGGSTEAFF. For the CDR3, the DNA is TGTGCCAGCAGCCGAGGAGGGGGAGGGTCTACTGAAGCTTTCTTT. The full variable domain, completed using reference TRBV7-3 and TRBJ1-1, is GAGVSQTPSNKVTEKGKYVELRCDPISGHTALYWYRQSLGQGPEFLIYFQGTGAADDSGLPNDRFFAVRPEGSVSTLKIQRTERGDSAVYLCASSRGGGGSTEAFFGQGTRLTVV.

This clonotype was counted many times. This chain joins TRBV7-9 and TRBJ1-2, with D perhaps matching TRBD1 (6 bases). CDR1 SEHNR and CDR2 FQNEAQ come from the germline V gene (reference sequence). With 5 bases removed from V and 5 bases from J, the gap between germline ends came to 21 bases. This CDR3 contains 16 residues. This CDR3 is CASSTRTAFNPYGYTF. DNA of the CDR3: TGTGCCAGCAGCACCCGGACAGCCTTTAACCCTTATGGCTACACCTTC.

The chain combines TRBV7-2 with TRBJ2-1; D is unresolved. In germline, CDR1 is SGHTA, CDR2 FQGNSA. CDR3 length: 13 amino acids. V lost 5 bases, J lost 6 bases, and 11 bases lay in between. The CDR3 DNA is TGTGCCAGCAGCCCAGCCAAGGGCAATGAGCAGTTCTTC. It encodes CASSPAKGNEQFF.

The chain couples TRBV20-1 to TRBJ2-5, with a tentative D call TRBD2 (5 bases). Trimming removed 6 bases from V and 3 bases from J, with 17 bases in between. The CDR3 runs to 14 residues. The germline gives CDR1 DFQATT, CDR2 SNEGSKA (reference sequence). CDR3 bases: TGCAGTGCGCACCCCAGCCGGGGTAAAGAGACCCAGTACTTC. This codes for CSAHPSRGKETQYF.

This chain joins TRBV7-9 and TRBJ2-7; D is ambiguous. This CDR3 has 16 residues. V lost 1 base, J lost 3 bases, and 16 bases lay in between. Per germline, CDR1 SEHNR and CDR2 FQNEAQ (reference sequence). The CDR3 DNA sequence: TGTGCCAGCAGCTTAGGAAACCTCGCTGGACGCTACGAGCAGTACTTC. It yields the protein CASSLGNLAGRYEQYF.

The chain carries TRBV28 and TRBJ2-3; no firm D call. V was pared by 6 bases and J by 9 bases, with 10 bases between. The CDR3 totals 11 residues. Germline V CDR1 and CDR2: MDHEN, SYDVKM. The CDR3 DNA sequence: TGTGCCAGCAGGCTAGGACGCACGCAGTATTTT. Protein product: CASRLGRTQYF.

This clonotype appeared many times. The gene calls are TRBV28 and TRBJ2-1; unclear D gene. Germline lookup yields CDR1 MDHEN and CDR2 SYDVKM. V dropped 0 bases and J dropped 9 bases, with 18 bases sitting between them. CDR3 size: 16 residues. CDR3 in DNA: TGTGCCAGCAGTTTATGGTCAAATAAGGGTATTGGTGAGCAGTTCTTC. Translation: CASSLWSNKGIGEQFF.

This clonotype has a handful of counts. The rearrangement uses TRBV20-1 and TRBJ1-1, with D uncertain. Germline loops: CDR1 DFQATT, CDR2 SNEGSKA (reference sequence). V dropped 1 base and J dropped 1 base, with 10 bases sitting between them. CDR3 length: 14 residues. CDR3 nucleotides: TGCAGTGCTAGAGTAGGCAGATGGAACACTGAAGCTTTCTTT. Residues: CSARVGRWNTEAFF.

Only a few counts were recorded for this clonotype. The chain combines TRBV9 with TRBJ2-3; the D is unclear. V lost 0 bases, J lost 3 bases, and 5 bases lay in between. Germline V gene lookup returns CDR1 SGDLS and CDR2 YYNGEE. This CDR3 has 13 residues. The CDR3 DNA is TGTGCCAGCAGCGTAGTTTTGACAGATACGCAGTATTTT. This gives the protein CASSVVLTDTQYF.

This clonotype was counted at least ten times. The genes are TRBV7-2 and TRBJ2-5, with unresolved D. V shed 2 bases and J shed 5 bases, with 3 bases lying between them. CDR1 and CDR2 (germline): SGHTA, FQGNSA. The CDR3 has 11 residues. The chain's CDR3 is CASSLYETQYF. DNA for the CDR3: TGTGCCAGCAGCTTATACGAGACCCAGTACTTC.

This clonotype has ten or more counts. This chain joins TRBV27 and TRBJ2-3, with D unresolved. This CDR3 has 23 amino acids. Germline V CDR1 and CDR2: MNHEY, SMNVEV (reference sequence). With 3 bases removed from V and 4 bases from J, the gap between germline ends came to 38 bases. The CDR3 DNA follows: TGTGCCAGCAGTTTCGAGGCACCCTCTCCAGATACGCAGTATACACCCTCTCCAGATACGCAGTATTTT. It translates to CASSFEAPSPDTQYTPSPDTQYF.

The chain couples TRBV10-3 to TRBJ2-1, with D possibly matching TRBD1 (6 bases). Germline V gives CDR1 ENHRY, CDR2 SYGVKD. Trimming stripped 7 bases from V and 6 bases from J, with 22 bases between. This CDR3 is built from 16 residues. CDR3 loop: CAITRQEGLGSNEQFF. CDR3 sequence (DNA): TGTGCCATCACCCGACAGGAAGGATTAGGTAGCAATGAGCAGTTCTTC.

Regarding this clonotype: A read error may account for a junction end that differs from germline. The chain employs TRBV7-7 and TRBJ2-5, with a possible D match to TRBD1 (6 bases). Germline assignment: CDR1 SSHAT and CDR2 FNYEAQ (reference sequence). The CDR3 runs 15 residues. The CDR3 sequence is CASSLSYRAGETQYF. The CDR3 DNA sequence: TGTGCTAGCAGCTTAAGTTACAGGGCGGGAGAGACCCAGTACTTC.

This clonotype was detected a few times. The rearrangement joins TRBV24-1 to TRBJ2-2; maybe TRBD1 (5 bases). The CDR3 totals 16 residues. V was clipped by 0 bases and J by 2 bases, with 9 bases between them. Germline V gene sequence: CDR1 KGHDR, CDR2 SFDVKD. For the CDR3, the DNA is TGTGCCACCAGTGATTTGAGGCAGGGTAACACCGGGGAGCTGTTTTTT. This gives the protein CATSDLRQGNTGELFF.

The chain joins TRBV3-1 to TRBJ2-7; D not certain. Trimming stripped 0 bases from V and 3 bases from J, with 6 bases between. This CDR3 is 13 amino acids long. The germline V gene has CDR1 LGHDT and CDR2 YNNKEL (reference sequence). The CDR3 DNA follows: TGTGCCAGCAGCCAAGATAACAACTACGAGCAGTACTTC. Residues: CASSQDNNYEQYF.